The 16 T cell receptor beta chains below all came from one sample that was sequenced in a study of Ad26.COV2.S vaccination and SARS-CoV-2 variants. Repertoires were generated with immunoSEQ multiplex PCR, while TCRdb's copy carries only in-frame clones and drops some. The sample includes around 320,000 clones, roughly 91% of them seen just once. Documented treatment: over 15 received Ad26.COV2.S at low or high dose, single or two shots; 5 received placebo; per-sample allocation not given. Sampling took place 63 days after the first vaccine or placebo injection. The sample in question was peripheral blood, obtained in a trial of Ad26.COV2.S vaccine versus placebo. These receptor sequences come from a person aged 18-60 years who received the Ad26.COV2.S COVID-19 vaccine or a placebo.

V is TRBV7-8 and J is TRBJ1-1, with 7 positions matching TRBD1. The CDR3 is made up of 15 amino acids. Germline CDR1 reads SGHVS; CDR2 reads FQNEAQ. V was pared by 1 base and J by 6 bases, with 8 bases of the junction left unmatched. In DNA form, the CDR3 reads TGTGCCAGCAGCTTAGGACAGGGAAACTTTCCTGAAGCTTTCTTT. Encoded protein: CASSLGQGNFPEAFF.

This clone has only a few counts. CDR3 in DNA: TGCGCCAGCAGCTTGGAGGGGGCCGCTTTCTTT. It specifies CASSLEGAAFF. The chain couples TRBV5-1 to TRBJ1-1; 7 bases map to TRBD1. The CDR3 is 11 amino acids. CDR1 and CDR2 (germline): SGHRS, YFSETQ. The junction had 1 base not matched to a gene; V was cut back by 0 bases and J by 11 bases.

The chain joins TRBV5-5 to TRBJ2-7; 10 bases are a match to TRBD1. The CDR3 spans 15 residues. CDR1 is SGHKS, CDR2 YYEKEE, per germline (reference sequence). V lost 4 bases to trimming and J lost 0 bases; unmatched junction nucleotides: 4. CDR3: CASSAGQGSSYEQYF. In DNA form, the CDR3 reads TGTGCCAGCAGCGCGGGACAGGGGAGCTCCTACGAGCAGTACTTC.

This chain connects TRBV28 to TRBJ2-7, with D unclear. The germline V gene has CDR1 MDHEN and CDR2 SYDVKM. The CDR3 runs to 14 residues. The V and J ends lost 3 bases and 2 bases respectively, with 11 bases between them. The CDR3 region is CASSFGGHPYEQYF. The CDR3 DNA reads as TGTGCCAGCAGTTTTGGTGGCCATCCCTACGAGCAGTACTTC.

The gene calls are TRBV10-3 and TRBJ1-1; D is unresolved. CDR3 size: 15 residues. Germline CDR1 reads ENHRY; CDR2 reads SYGVKD. The V end was cut by 3 bases, the J end by 5 bases, with 16 bases between. CDR3: CAISESRTGGTEAFF. DNA of the CDR3: TGTGCCATCAGTGAAAGCCGGACGGGTGGGACTGAAGCTTTCTTT.

The chain combines TRBV27 with TRBJ2-3; D not resolved. The V gene's germline CDR1 is MNHEY and CDR2 SMNVEV (reference sequence). V lost 5 bases and J 1 base, leaving 16 bases between the germline ends. CDR3 length equals 16 residues. CDR3 DNA: TGTGCCAGCAGTATAGCCGACACATCCCGCACAGATACGCAGTATTTT. It translates to CASSIADTSRTDTQYF.

This chain joins TRBV5-1 and TRBJ1-4; tentatively, D is TRBD1 (5 bases). The CDR3 has 14 residues. Looked up from germline, CDR1 is SGHRS and CDR2 is YFSETQ. Trimming left V 0 bases short and J 4 bases short, with 7 bases between. The CDR3 reads CASSLERGNEKLFF. CDR3 DNA sequence: TGCGCCAGCAGCTTGGAAAGGGGTAATGAAAAACTGTTTTTT. The full variable domain, completed using reference TRBV5-1 and TRBJ1-4, is KAGVTQTPRYLIKTRGQQVTLSCSPISGHRSVSWYQQTPGQGLQFLFEYFSETQRNKGNFPGRFSGRQFSNSRSEMNVSTLELGDSALYLCASSLERGNEKLFFGSGTQLSVL.

The genes are TRBV11-2 and TRBJ2-5; possibly TRBD1 or TRBD2 for D (6 bases each). The CDR3 spans 15 residues. V was trimmed by 2 bases and J by 1 base, leaving 11 bases between them. Germline V CDR1 and CDR2: SGHAT, FQNNGV. DNA of the CDR3: TGTGCCAGCAGCTTACAGGGGAGGTTCCAAGAGACCCAGTACTTC. It codes for CASSLQGRFQETQYF.

This clone was recorded only once. V and J are TRBV30 and TRBJ1-2, with a possible D match to TRBD1 (5 bases). V lost 5 bases and J lost 4, with 14 bases in between. Germline V gene lookup returns CDR1 GTSNPN and CDR2 SVGIG (reference sequence). The CDR3 is 13 amino acids. The CDR3 DNA follows: TGTGCCTGGGGAGGGGCAGGGCTCTATGGCTACACCTTC. The encoded protein is CAWGGAGLYGYTF.

The chain combines TRBV2 with TRBJ1-4; 7 nucleotides align to TRBD1. The length of the CDR3 is 14 residues. Trimming at V came to 7 bases and at J to 8 bases, leaving 10 bases not matched to a gene. Germline V gives CDR1 SNHLY, CDR2 FYNNEI. In DNA, the CDR3 is TGTGCCAGCACCCAAGTGCAGGGGGTGGAAAAACTGTTTTTT. Amino acid sequence: CASTQVQGVEKLFF.

The sample holds one count of this clone. The chain has TRBV6-5 and TRBJ1-1, with 7 bases fitting TRBD1. Germline CDR1 MNHEY, CDR2 SVGAGI. This CDR3 has 12 residues. Trimming cost V 4 bases and J 11 bases; bases outside gene matches: 7. CDR3 region: CASSFDRVGAFF. CDR3 nucleotides: TGTGCCAGCAGTTTCGACAGGGTTGGGGCTTTCTTT.

The rearrangement joins TRBV15 to TRBJ2-2, with unresolved D. The length of the CDR3 is 16 residues. Germline V gene sequence: CDR1 LNHNV, CDR2 YYDKDF (reference sequence). Trimming left V 5 bases short and J 0 bases short, with 13 bases between. As DNA, the CDR3 is TGTGCCACCAGCGGCTGGACGGCTGCGAACACCGGGGAGCTGTTTTTT. Translated, it gives CATSGWTAANTGELFF.

The genes are TRBV4-3 and TRBJ1-2; D may be TRBD1 (5 bases). V lost 4 bases, J lost 0 bases, and 12 bases lay in between. The CDR3 runs to 15 residues. CDR1 is LGHNA and CDR2 is YSLEER in the germline V gene. This chain's CDR3 is CASSPDRASNYGYTF. CDR3 sequence (DNA): TGCGCCAGCAGCCCTGACAGAGCCTCTAACTATGGCTACACCTTC.

This clone was observed once. The rearrangement uses TRBV9 and TRBJ2-7, with 9 bases identical to TRBD1. V lost 4 bases to trimming and J lost 5 bases; unmatched junction nucleotides: 7. In germline, CDR1 is SGDLS, CDR2 YYNGEE. The CDR3 totals 14 residues. In nucleotides, the CDR3 is TGTGCCAGCAGCCTCGGGACAGGGACCCACGAGCAGTACTTC. This gives the protein CASSLGTGTHEQYF.

The genes are TRBV5-1 and TRBJ2-7; 9 bases fit TRBD1. The germline V gene encodes CDR1 SGHRS and CDR2 YFSETQ. Losses at the gene ends were 5 bases for V and 0 bases for J; bases not matched to a gene: 15. The CDR3 runs to 18 residues. The CDR3 reads CASSSTGTGRDLSYEQYF. In nucleotides, the CDR3 is TGCGCCAGCAGTTCCACCGGGACAGGGAGGGACCTCTCCTACGAGCAGTACTTC.

In this sample, this clone turned up once. J is TRBJ2-2 and V is TRBV4-3; 13 bases are shared with TRBD2. Germline V lookup: CDR1 LGHNA, CDR2 YSLEER. This CDR3 contains 17 residues. With 1 base clipped from V and 1 base from J, the junction kept 0 bases outside the gene matches. For the CDR3, the DNA is TGCGCCAGCAGCCAAGGGACTAGCGGGGGGAACACCGGGGAGCTGTTTTTT. This encodes CASSQGTSGGNTGELFF.